Listed below are T cell receptor beta chains from one sample, sequenced in a study of cytomegalovirus exposure and HLA in healthy donors. Clones were read by immunoSEQ multiplex PCR, and TCRdb kept only the in-frame ones, dropping some. Counted here are 95,000 to 150,000 clones, 75% to 90% occurring once; the ten biggest clones make up about 2%. The sample taken for sequencing was PBMCs. All receptors come from a man aged 30 to 39 in good health and CMV-seronegative. Each CDR3 is given with its conserved first and last residue.

CDR3,V
CASIPRRGLSNQPQHF,TRBV19
CASSPQFGGGTNYGYTF,TRBV5-1
CSALTNGELFF,TRBV20-1
CASSQDRGRGANGLTF,TRBV4-3
CASSLGVSGGARETQYF,TRBV5-4
CASSRDSLNIQYF,TRBV14
CASSEGGTANSPLHF,TRBV10-2
CASSEKRTGRHSQYF,TRBV6-1
CATRDRGETSSYNEQFF,TRBV11-2
CASSSGTGGYGYTF,TRBV6-5
CASSQGDRGRTEAFF,TRBV4-3
CASRMGTVPPYEQYF,TRBV2
CASTSLERGDGYNEQFF,TRBV11-2
CASSFYGQGENTEAFF,TRBV27
CASSEGAGGGYQPQHF,TRBV6-1
CASSLDGLDNTGELFF,TRBV5-8
CASSLDTSGKNTEAFF,TRBV7-9
CASTQGGENIQYF,TRBV28
CASSPIQGLMNTEAFF,TRBV18
CACYTGPSYNEQFF,TRBV30
CASRGGTGRTYEQYF,TRBV28
CASSLETSGARSSYEQYF,TRBV5-1
CSVGGAVSNEQFF,TRBV29-1
CASSVVAGAITEAFF,TRBV9
CASSVAGSGGPETQYF,TRBV9
CASSRLDRVAYEQYF,TRBV6-1
CASAGTSHLRGNQPQHF,TRBV2
CASSFGRLAGYNEQFF,TRBV5-1
CASSHSQHSTDTQYF,TRBV4-1